The 21 T cell receptor beta chains presented below share a single source sample, sequenced in a study of shared clonotypes between healthy human individuals. Using immunoSEQ multiplex PCR, the repertoire was profiled, and TCRdb retains in-frame clones only, with some absent. The top ten clones hold 0.37% of a sample with a few million clones, around 93% of them seen once. Sequenced sample: naive CD4+ T cells from PBMCs. Sample subset: CD45RA+ positively selected. The receptors originated from a young man in good health. Some clones in this sample may be carry-over from other donors' samples.

The chain has TRBV11-1 and TRBJ2-7; a possible D gene is TRBD1 (7 bases). The CDR3 covers 15 residues. V was clipped by 1 base and J by 4 bases, with 14 bases between them. The germline V gene has CDR1 SGHAT and CDR2 FQDESV (reference sequence). The CDR3 bases are TGTGCCAGCAGCTTAGTGCCAGGGGGGAGGTACGAGCAGTACTTC. The encoded protein is CASSLVPGGRYEQYF. The entire variable domain, with the rest obtained from reference TRBV11-1 and TRBJ2-7, is as follows: EAEVAQSPRYKITEKSQAVAFWCDPISGHATLYWYRQILGQGPELLVQFQDESVVDDSQLPKDRFSAERLKGVDSTLKIQPAELGDSAMYLCASSLVPGGRYEQYFGPGTRLTVT.

This clone was recorded only once. The genes are TRBV29-1 and TRBJ2-3, with 8 nucleotides matching TRBD1. V trimming: 4 bases; J trimming: 2 bases; junction bases outside the gene matches: 11. This CDR3 comprises 16 residues. Germline V gives CDR1 SQVTM, CDR2 ANQGSEA. The CDR3 coding sequence is TGCAGCGTTGGAGAGTCCAGGGGGCTGAACACAGATACGCAGTATTTT. Translated, it gives CSVGESRGLNTDTQYF.

This chain uses TRBV6-5 with TRBJ2-7; 10 nucleotides line up with TRBD2. This CDR3 is 13 amino acids long. Looked up from germline, CDR1 is MNHEY and CDR2 is SVGAGI. With 5 bases clipped from V and 2 bases from J, the junction kept 0 bases outside the gene matches. This CDR3 reads CASSSGRAYEQYF. The CDR3, as DNA: TGTGCCAGCAGTAGCGGGAGGGCCTACGAGCAGTACTTC.

This chain connects TRBV7-3 to TRBJ2-1; TRBD1 agrees at 9 bases. Germline loops: CDR1 SGHTA, CDR2 FQGTGA. The CDR3 spans 15 residues. With 4 bases clipped from V and 2 bases from J, the junction kept 3 bases outside the gene matches. The CDR3 sequence is CASSSGTGTYNEQFF. The CDR3 DNA sequence: TGTGCCAGCAGCTCCGGGACAGGGACCTACAATGAGCAGTTCTTC. Full variable domain (rest looked up from reference TRBV7-3 and TRBJ2-1): GAGVSQTPSNKVTEKGKYVELRCDPISGHTALYWYRQSLGQGPEFLIYFQGTGAADDSGLPNDRFFAVRPEGSVSTLKIQRTERGDSAVYLCASSSGTGTYNEQFFGPGTRLTVL.

V usage is TRBV5-1 and J usage is TRBJ2-7, with D possibly TRBD2 on 5 matching bases. Trimming pared 3 bases from V and 6 bases from J, leaving 16 bases between. The CDR3 length is 14 residues. Germline-derived CDR1 and CDR2 are SGHRS and YFSETQ. The CDR3 here is CASSSRTVPIEQYF. CDR3 in DNA: TGCGCCAGCAGCTCAAGGACTGTTCCGATCGAGCAGTACTTC. The complete variable domain, with remaining parts taken from reference TRBV5-1 and TRBJ2-7, reads KAGVTQTPRYLIKTRGQQVTLSCSPISGHRSVSWYQQTPGQGLQFLFEYFSETQRNKGNFPGRFSGRQFSNSRSEMNVSTLELGDSALYLCASSSRTVPIEQYFGPGTRLTVT.

V gene TRBV7-9 combines with J gene TRBJ2-5; a weak D match, TRBD1 (6 bases). The CDR3 contains 13 residues. V lost 3 bases to trimming and J lost 2 bases, with 7 bases between them. Germline CDR1 SEHNR, CDR2 FQNEAQ (reference sequence). The chain's CDR3 is CASSLGAQETQYF. CDR3 DNA: TGTGCCAGCAGCTTGGGGGCACAAGAGACCCAGTACTTC.

The V call is TRBV9, the J call TRBJ2-1, with 11 nucleotides matching TRBD2. Trimming removed 3 bases from V and 5 bases from J; junction bases left unmatched: 4. The CDR3 consists of 15 residues. Looked up from germline, CDR1 is SGDLS and CDR2 is YYNGEE. CDR3 region: CASSATSGGNNEQFF. In DNA form, the CDR3 reads TGTGCCAGCAGCGCTACTAGCGGGGGTAACAATGAGCAGTTCTTC.

V is TRBV7-2 and J is TRBJ1-3; no clear D. Germline lookup yields CDR1 SGHTA and CDR2 FQGNSA. This CDR3 has 14 amino acids. The V end was cut by 4 bases, the J end by 4 bases, with 11 bases between. The CDR3 sequence is CASSSVPGGNTIYF. CDR3 coding DNA: TGTGCCAGCAGCTCGGTTCCGGGGGGAAACACCATATATTTT.

The chain employs TRBV6-5 and TRBJ2-3, with D unclear. Trimming took 6 bases from V and 2 from J, leaving 6 bases between them. The germline V gene encodes CDR1 MNHEY and CDR2 SVGAGI. The CDR3 spans 12 residues. CDR3 protein: CASRDHTDTQYF. For the CDR3, the DNA is TGTGCCAGCAGAGATCACACAGATACGCAGTATTTT.

The chain has TRBV5-5 and TRBJ1-1; 7 bases map to TRBD1. The germline V gene encodes CDR1 SGHKS and CDR2 YYEKEE (reference sequence). This CDR3 is built from 15 residues. V dropped 4 bases and J dropped 5; count of bases not matched to a gene: 11. CDR3 coding DNA: TGTGCCAGCAGCGCCAACCCCAGGGGGGGAACTGAAGCTTTCTTT. Its protein product is CASSANPRGGTEAFF.

Note on this clone: Its ends do not fully match the called genes, so a read error is possible. The DNA of the CDR3 is TGTGCCAGCAGTTACTCGACGGAGACTACCTCTACGAAGCAGTGCTTC. Translating it yields CASSYSTETTSTKQCF. The gene calls are TRBV6-5 and TRBJ2-7, with a weak D call TRBD2 (5 bases). The CDR3 sequence is 16 residues long. Germline V gene sequence: CDR1 MNHEY, CDR2 SVGAGI.

The rearrangement uses TRBV21-1 and TRBJ2-5. TRBV21-1 is designated a pseudogene. This CDR3 region has 15 residues. The CDR3 coding sequence is TGTGCCAGCAGCAAAGAGAGGGGCAGGCGAGAGACCCAGTACTTC. This gives the protein CASSKERGRRETQYF.

The chain employs TRBV2 and TRBJ2-1; perhaps TRBD2 as D (5 bases). Germline values: CDR1 SNHLY, CDR2 FYNNEI. The germline V and J ends were trimmed by 6 bases and 2 bases, with 11 bases remaining between them. This CDR3 region has 14 residues. CDR3 coding DNA: TGTGCCAGCAGAGAAACCGGGACCTACAATGAGCAGTTCTTC. It codes for CASRETGTYNEQFF.

This chain uses TRBV7-2 with TRBJ2-7; D possibly corresponds to TRBD1 (6 bases). CDR3 length: 14 amino acids. CDR1 and CDR2 from the germline V gene are SGHTA and FQGNSA. V shed 5 bases and J shed 8 bases, with 19 bases lying between them. The CDR3 DNA reads as TGTGCCAGCAGCCCACAGGGAACACCTACGCAGCAGTACTTC. The encoded protein is CASSPQGTPTQQYF. The whole variable domain, filled in from reference TRBV7-2 and TRBJ2-7, reads GAGVSQSPSNKVTEKGKDVELRCDPISGHTALYWYRQSLGQGLEFLIYFQGNSAPDKSGLPSDRFSAERTGGSVSTLTIQRTQQEDSAVYLCASSPQGTPTQQYFGPGTRLTVT.

The V and J genes are TRBV7-2 and TRBJ2-3; perhaps TRBD2 as D (5 bases). Germline-derived CDR1 and CDR2 are SGHTA and FQGNSA. The V gene lost 1 base and the J gene lost 3 bases, with 11 bases spanning the gap. The CDR3 length is 15 residues. The DNA of the CDR3 is TGTGCCAGCAGCTTAGGGTCTAGCTTAACAGATACGCAGTATTTT. Protein sequence: CASSLGSSLTDTQYF.

The chain joins TRBV6-5 to TRBJ1-2; D unresolved. Germline assignment: CDR1 MNHEY and CDR2 SVGAGI. The length of the CDR3 is 14 residues. V lost 7 bases and J lost 8, with 20 bases in between. CDR3 nucleotides: TGTGCCAGCACCTCCCGGCCCCTTCGAAACGGCTACACCTTC. Its translation is CASTSRPLRNGYTF.

The rearrangement uses TRBV2 and TRBJ2-1; D is possibly TRBD1 (5 bases). Germline CDR1 SNHLY, CDR2 FYNNEI. This CDR3 spans 14 amino acids. V shed 6 bases and J shed 4 bases, with 13 bases lying between them. The CDR3 loop is CASRQETSYNEQFF. The DNA of the CDR3 is TGTGCCAGCAGACAGGAGACGTCTTACAATGAGCAGTTCTTC.

The chain links TRBV7-3 to TRBJ2-1; 12 positions match TRBD2. The CDR3 has 17 residues. Looked up from germline, CDR1 is SGHTA and CDR2 is FQGTGA. Germline trimming cut 5 bases from V and 6 bases from J; bases unmatched to any gene: 11. This CDR3 reads CASSPTATSGRGNEQFF. In DNA form, the CDR3 reads TGTGCCAGCAGCCCGACGGCGACTAGCGGGAGAGGCAATGAGCAGTTCTTC.

V usage is TRBV2 and J usage is TRBJ2-1; 9 bases map to TRBD2. Germline V CDR1 and CDR2: SNHLY, FYNNEI. With V trimmed by 6 bases and J by 7 bases, 10 bases remained unmatched. The CDR3 spans 15 residues. The DNA for the CDR3 is TGTGCCAGCAGCCGAGCGGGAGGACTGGGAAATGAGCAGTTCTTC. Its translation is CASSRAGGLGNEQFF.

J is TRBJ1-1 and V is TRBV11-1; maybe TRBD1 (5 bases). Trimming took 1 base from V and 11 from J, leaving 14 bases between them. The CDR3 has 13 amino acids. CDR1 and CDR2 from the germline V gene are SGHAT and FQDESV (reference sequence). The CDR3 DNA sequence: TGTGCCAGCAGCTTAGTAGGGGTCCGTGAGGCTTTCTTT. Translating it yields CASSLVGVREAFF.

The J gene is TRBJ2-7, the V gene TRBV4-1, with a weak D call TRBD1 (6 bases). The CDR3 runs to 15 residues. Between the trimmed V and J ends, which lost 0 bases and 9 bases, there was a span of 18 bases. Germline V gene sequence: CDR1 MGHRA, CDR2 YSYEKL. Here the CDR3 reads CASSQDGGKATVQYF. CDR3 nucleotides: TGCGCCAGCAGCCAAGATGGGGGCAAAGCTACTGTGCAGTACTTC.